These T cell receptor beta chains were read from a single sample in a study of lymphopenia after photon versus proton radiotherapy. Assay: immunoSEQ multiplex PCR; the TCRdb copy retains only in-frame clones and omits some. The sample consists of approximately 150,000 clones, around nine tenths of them appearing once. Source: peripheral blood, taken from a patient treated with photon-based radiotherapy. Receptors originate from a man aged 45-60 years with gastric cancer. The CDR3 runs from the conserved cysteine through the conserved F or W.

j_call: TRBJ2-7
v_call: TRBV28
cdr3_aa: CASRGLAGHNEQYF

j_call: TRBJ1-1
v_call: TRBV4-3
cdr3_aa: CASSQDHRGGTEAFF

j_call: TRBJ2-2
v_call: TRBV5-8
cdr3_aa: CASSQTSGAGYAGELFF

j_call: TRBJ2-5
v_call: TRBV4-1
cdr3_aa: CASSQVREQETQYF

j_call: TRBJ2-7
v_call: TRBV13
cdr3_aa: CASSLYRGRDLYYEQYF

j_call: TRBJ2-3
v_call: TRBV6-5
cdr3_aa: CASIIHTDTQYF

j_call: TRBJ2-2
v_call: TRBV30
cdr3_aa: CACPSGRTTGELFF

j_call: TRBJ1-1
v_call: TRBV27
cdr3_aa: CASSPRTGAEAFF

j_call: TRBJ2-7
v_call: TRBV6-1
cdr3_aa: CASSDRAGGPYEQYF

j_call: TRBJ1-2
v_call: TRBV10-3
cdr3_aa: CAISVRGGMDYGYTF

j_call: TRBJ1-1
v_call: TRBV9
cdr3_aa: CASSREGIVTEAFF

j_call: TRBJ2-1
v_call: TRBV6-1
cdr3_aa: CASSAPTRDYNEQFF

j_call: TRBJ1-1
v_call: TRBV5-1
cdr3_aa: CASSSGQGPTEAFF

j_call: TRBJ1-5
v_call: TRBV5-5
cdr3_aa: CASSLEAGNSNQPQHF

j_call: TRBJ1-2
v_call: TRBV30
cdr3_aa: CAWSSDRYGYTF

j_call: TRBJ2-4
v_call: TRBV7-2
cdr3_aa: CASSSDKGTRNIQYF

j_call: TRBJ2-2
v_call: TRBV7-9
cdr3_aa: CASSLHSGNTGELFF

j_call: TRBJ2-7
v_call: TRBV10-3
cdr3_aa: CAISEAGISSSYEQYF

j_call: TRBJ1-2
v_call: TRBV19
cdr3_aa: CASSMLGITNYGYTF

j_call: TRBJ2-7
v_call: TRBV5-1
cdr3_aa: CASSFTVTSYEQYF

j_call: TRBJ2-5
v_call: TRBV5-4
cdr3_aa: CASSSRETQYF

j_call: TRBJ2-3
v_call: TRBV18
cdr3_aa: CASSPPAGTGGDTQYF

j_call: TRBJ2-1
v_call: TRBV7-8
cdr3_aa: CASRPTFSRLSYNEQFF

j_call: TRBJ2-7
v_call: TRBV19
cdr3_aa: CASSTLEAGAHEQYF

j_call: TRBJ2-1
v_call: TRBV5-1
cdr3_aa: CASSPSWRSDNEQFF

j_call: TRBJ2-7
v_call: TRBV27
cdr3_aa: CASSSGNPYEQYF

j_call: TRBJ1-2
v_call: TRBV20-1
cdr3_aa: CSERSNYGYTF

j_call: TRBJ1-1
v_call: TRBV10-2
cdr3_aa: CAISRGGATEAFF

j_call: TRBJ2-7
v_call: TRBV6-5
cdr3_aa: CASSTHLEQYF

j_call: TRBJ2-3
v_call: TRBV9
cdr3_aa: CASSVPRFVTVTQYF

j_call: TRBJ2-1
v_call: TRBV11-2
cdr3_aa: CASSWVASHEQFF